What follows are 8 T cell receptor beta chains derived from one specimen sequenced in a study of blood T cell repertoires in COVID-19. Here immunoSEQ multiplex PCR was the method, and the copy in TCRdb shows in-frame clones only, minus some. Altogether 260,000 or so clones are present, over 70% being singletons, with the ten largest covering approximately 5.9%. The source material was peripheral blood. The source is a man older than 75 with acute or convalescent COVID-19.

The gene calls are TRBV7-2 and TRBJ1-2; D gene uncertain. The CDR3 has 14 amino acids. Trimming removed 1 base at V and 7 bases at J, with 13 bases between. Looked up from germline, CDR1 is SGHTA and CDR2 is FQGNSA. The chain's CDR3 is CASSLDSGYSGYTF. CDR3 in DNA: TGTGCCAGCAGCTTAGATTCGGGGTATTCTGGCTACACCTTC.

The chain recombines TRBV5-1 with TRBJ2-6, with D perhaps matching TRBD2 (7 bases). The germline CDR1 and CDR2 sequences are SGHRS and YFSETQ. Trimming removed 0 bases at V and 1 base at J, with 17 bases between. The CDR3 has 19 amino acids. In DNA form, the CDR3 reads TGCGCCAGCAGCTTGGACGGGGGGCTAGCTGGGTCTGGGGCCAACGTCCTGACTTTC. This translates into CASSLDGGLAGSGANVLTF.

The gene calls are TRBV9 and TRBJ2-1; tentative D call: TRBD2 (6 bases). Germline lookup yields CDR1 SGDLS and CDR2 YYNGEE. V dropped 2 bases and J dropped 8 bases, with 14 bases sitting between them. This CDR3 region has 14 residues. The CDR3 DNA reads TGTGCCAGCAGCGTGTTCGGGGAGGTGGATGAGCAGTTCTTC. This encodes CASSVFGEVDEQFF.

V usage is TRBV5-1 and J usage is TRBJ2-3, with 10 bases matching TRBD2. CDR1 and CDR2 (germline): SGHRS, YFSETQ. The CDR3 is 15 amino acids. V shed 1 base and J 3 bases; nucleotides not matched to a gene: 2. CDR3 in DNA: TGCGCCAGCAGCTTGTCAGCGGGGGGGACAGATACGCAGTATTTT. Translation: CASSLSAGGTDTQYF.

The genes are TRBV2 and TRBJ2-7; 11 bases are shared with TRBD2. J lost 2 bases, V lost 8 bases, and 8 bases had no gene match. Looked up from germline, CDR1 is SNHLY and CDR2 is FYNNEI. This CDR3 has 15 amino acids. CDR3 amino acids: CASGKGLAETYEQYF. In DNA, the CDR3 is TGTGCCAGCGGGAAGGGACTAGCGGAAACCTACGAGCAGTACTTC. Variable domain in full (rest from reference TRBV2 and TRBJ2-7): EPEVTQTPSHQVTQMGQEVILRCVPISNHLYFYWYRQILGQKVEFLVSFYNNEISEKSEIFDDQFSVERPDGSNFTLKIRSTKLEDSAMYFCASGKGLAETYEQYFGPGTRLTVT.

This chain connects TRBV5-1 to TRBJ2-7; 10 bases match TRBD2. Germline V CDR1 and CDR2: SGHRS, YFSETQ. The CDR3 extends over 17 amino acids. With V trimmed by 4 bases and J by 5 bases, 15 bases remained unmatched. CDR3 DNA sequence: TGCGCCAGCAGCCCAGGTACTAGCGGGATCCCAGTCCACGAGCAGTACTTC. It yields the protein CASSPGTSGIPVHEQYF. The full variable domain, with the rest looked up from reference TRBV5-1 and TRBJ2-7, is KAGVTQTPRYLIKTRGQQVTLSCSPISGHRSVSWYQQTPGQGLQFLFEYFSETQRNKGNFPGRFSGRQFSNSRSEMNVSTLELGDSALYLCASSPGTSGIPVHEQYFGPGTRLTVT.

The rearrangement uses TRBV7-9 and TRBJ1-2, with a weak D call TRBD1 (6 bases). Trimming removed 4 bases at V and 4 bases at J, with 13 bases between. CDR1 and CDR2 from the germline V gene are SEHNR and FQNEAQ (reference sequence). The CDR3 loop spans 14 amino acids. The CDR3 sequence: CASSSTGVTYGYTF. The CDR3, as DNA: TGTGCCAGCAGCTCGACAGGCGTAACCTATGGCTACACCTTC.

This chain uses TRBV25-1 with TRBJ2-3, with TRBD2 identical over 10 bases. The junction had 5 bases not matched to a gene; V was cut back by 6 bases and J by 2 bases. CDR3 length equals 15 residues. Germline V gene sequence: CDR1 MGHDK, CDR2 SYGVNS. CDR3 protein: CASSHTSGVTDTQYF. CDR3 nucleotides: TGTGCCAGCAGCCATACTAGCGGGGTCACAGATACGCAGTATTTT.